The sequence of this T cell receptor (beta chain) was determined in a study of blood T cell repertoires in COVID-19. Study at large: The samples span acute and convalescent COVID-19 from the United States, Italy and Spain. PBMCs, B-cell-depleted T cells, or T cells were the source of the cDNA or gDNA that made up the material.

Study processing details: Reference gene primer amplification gave nucleated cell count estimates. Profiling relied on immunoSEQ multiplex PCR, and the TCRdb table lists in-frame clones only, not all of them. V and J calls plus clone size are reproduced from that table; the DNA served to infer D and trimming. Of roughly 360,000 clones in the sample, approximately 77% were seen once. Germline V gene sequence: CDR1 LGHDT, CDR2 YNNKEL (reference sequence). The CDR3 loop spans 16 amino acids. Trimming took 3 bases from V and 1 from J, leaving 15 bases between them. This TCR derives from a human donor with acute or convalescent COVID-19. The donor label of this sample is uncertain. The sequencing input was peripheral blood. This chain joins TRBV3-1 (or the pseudogene TRBV3-2) and TRBJ1-2; D perhaps matches TRBD1 (6 bases). CDR3: CASSHSSDSYNYGYTF. The CDR3 DNA is TGTGCCAGCAGCCACAGCTCGGACAGCTATAACTATGGCTACACCTTC.